The 20 T cell receptor beta chains listed next were all sequenced from one sample in a study of blood T cells in healthy people across ages. The authors ran a second PCR of about 6 to 11 cycles using a sample-barcoded 5' primer and a J-beta primer mix. TCRdb analysed the 5' RACE reads with MiXCR anew, one entry per CDR3 protein. The repertoire includes hundreds of thousands of distinct CDR3 sequences, roughly 64% of them detected once, and roughly 22% sits in the top ten. Sequences were obtained from blood. These receptors came from a man aged 25 to 40 in good health.

The rearrangement uses TRBV7-3 and TRBJ2-3; D not resolved. CDR3 length: 14 residues. The V gene's germline CDR1 is SGHTA and CDR2 FQGTGA. Trimming shortened V by 1 base and J by 4 bases, and 9 bases separated the two germline ends. The DNA for the CDR3 is TGTGCCAGCAGCTTAAGAGCTGCGTCAGATACGCAGTATTTT. Protein: CASSLRAASDTQYF.

This clonotype came up a few times. A much larger clone differs from this one at a single base, so this may be a read error. The rearrangement joins TRBV20-1 to TRBJ2-4, with D perhaps matching TRBD2 (5 bases). The CDR3 consists of 12 residues. The V gene lost 6 bases and the J gene lost 7 bases, with 13 bases spanning the gap. Looked up from germline, CDR1 is DFQATT and CDR2 is SNEGSKA (reference sequence). The CDR3 nucleotides are TGCAGTGCCTTGGGAGACTGGAACATTCAGTACTTC. Translating it yields CSALGDWNIQYF.

The J gene is TRBJ2-1, the V gene TRBV20-1; D is uncertain. The J call may be mistaken, given a closer DNA end match to TRBJ2-7. The CDR3 length is 10 residues. The germline gives CDR1 DFQATT, CDR2 SNEGSKA (reference sequence). The CDR3 DNA follows: TGCAGTGCTAGTTTTGAGCGGCAGTACTTC. This encodes CSASFERQYF.

This chain joins TRBV7-2 and TRBJ2-2, with 8 positions matching TRBD2. V shed 3 bases, J shed 4 bases, and the junction held 4 bases outside the gene matches. The CDR3 length is 15 residues. CDR1 SGHTA and CDR2 FQGNSA come from the germline V gene. CDR3 in DNA: TGTGCCAGCAGCTTGCTAGCGGGTGGCACCGGGGAGCTGTTTTTT. This sequence encodes CASSLLAGGTGELFF.

This clonotype was seen a few times. The chain links TRBV5-6 to TRBJ2-4; D unresolved. The DNA end lines up better with TRBJ2-7; the J call may be wrong. The CDR3 is 13 amino acids. From germline, CDR1 is SGHDT and CDR2 YYEEEE. The CDR3 loop reads CASSWGSYYEQYF. Written as DNA, the CDR3 is TGTGCCAGCAGCTGGGGTTCGTACTACGAGCAGTACTTC.

The chain carries TRBV7-2 and TRBJ2-1; D may correspond to TRBD1 or TRBD2 (7 bases each). In germline, CDR1 is SGHTA, CDR2 FQGNSA. V shed 7 bases and J shed 5 bases, with 21 bases lying between them. The CDR3 length is 16 residues. CDR3 loop: CASTSGGGGGNNEQFF. Written as DNA, the CDR3 is TGTGCCAGCACCTCAGGGGGAGGGGGGGGAAACAATGAGCAGTTCTTC.

This chain connects TRBV30 to TRBJ2-5; no reliable D call. The J call may not be correct, given that the DNA end is closer to TRBJ2-7. CDR1 GTSNPN and CDR2 SVGIG come from the germline V gene (reference sequence). The CDR3 is 12 amino acids. The CDR3 region is CAWSRAMSEQYF. As DNA, the CDR3 is TGTGCCTGGAGTAGAGCAATGAGCGAGCAGTACTTC.

This clonotype was seen only a few times. This sequence joins TRBV7-2 and TRBJ2-3, with D perhaps matching TRBD2 (6 bases). CDR1 and CDR2 from the germline V gene are SGHTA and FQGNSA. The V and J ends lost 5 bases and 0 bases respectively, with 12 bases between them. The CDR3 consists of 15 residues. CDR3 in DNA: TGTGCCAGCAGCCTTAGCGGATCTAGCACAGATACGCAGTATTTT. Encoded protein: CASSLSGSSTDTQYF.

The chain joins TRBV3-1 to TRBJ1-2; maybe TRBD1 (5 bases). V gave up 8 bases and J gave up 5 bases, with 12 bases separating them. This CDR3 has 12 amino acids. The germline CDR1 and CDR2 sequences are LGHDT and YNNKEL (reference sequence). The CDR3 loop reads CASGGVLYGYTF. The CDR3 bases are TGTGCCAGCGGAGGGGTACTTTATGGCTACACCTTC.

The chain carries TRBV4-3 and TRBJ2-7; TRBD1 aligns across 7 bases. The tail of the sequence fits TRBJ2-5 better, so the J call may be wrong. The CDR3 spans 16 residues. The germline V gene has CDR1 LGHNA and CDR2 YSLEER. For the CDR3, the DNA is TGCGCCAGCAGCCAAGATGGGGCAGGGGGTACAGAGACCCAGTACTTC. It specifies CASSQDGAGGTETQYF.

This chain links TRBV4-2 with TRBJ1-1, with D possibly being TRBD1 (6 bases). The CDR3 loop spans 14 amino acids. Germline values: CDR1 LGHNA, CDR2 YNFKEQ. The ends were cut back, 3 bases at V and 5 bases at J, with 13 bases in the middle. CDR3 sequence: CASSQGGAGTEAFF. The CDR3 DNA follows: TGTGCCAGCAGCCAGGGGGGCGCAGGAACTGAAGCTTTCTTT.

The rearrangement uses TRBV6-5 and TRBJ1-2; D is perhaps TRBD1 (6 bases). Germline lookup yields CDR1 MNHEY and CDR2 SVGAGI. V lost 3 bases, J lost 2 bases, and 19 bases lay in between. The CDR3 sequence is 17 residues long. The CDR3 reads CASSYTGKPFANYGYTF. Written as DNA, the CDR3 is TGTGCCAGCAGTTATACAGGGAAACCCTTCGCCAACTATGGCTACACCTTC.

The chain couples TRBV5-1 to TRBJ1-4; D gene ambiguous. The CDR3 is 12 amino acids. CDR1 and CDR2 (germline): SGHRS, YFSETQ. V was trimmed by 4 bases and J by 7 bases, leaving 8 bases between them. The CDR3 DNA follows: TGCGCCAGCAGCATTGACCGTGAAAAACTGTTTTTT. Translating gives CASSIDREKLFF.

This sequence joins TRBV4-3 and TRBJ2-1, with D perhaps matching TRBD2 (6 bases). Trimming left V 1 base short and J 9 bases short, with 19 bases between. The length of the CDR3 is 16 residues. Germline lookup yields CDR1 LGHNA and CDR2 YSLEER. In DNA form, the CDR3 reads TGCGCCAGCAGCCAAGCTCCCAGGCGGGGTCTCCTTGAGCAGTTCTTC. It translates to CASSQAPRRGLLEQFF.

The chain uses TRBV6-2 or TRBV6-3 and TRBJ2-4; TRBD1 matches at 7 bases. Germline V CDR1 and CDR2: MNHEY, SVGEGT. The CDR3 has 11 amino acids. V lost 10 bases to trimming and J lost 14 bases; unmatched junction nucleotides: 11. Written as DNA, the CDR3 is TGTGCCACGGGACAGCGATACGAGGAGTACTTC. This codes for CATGQRYEEYF.

The sample holds one count of this clonotype. The chain couples TRBV7-2 to TRBJ2-1; TRBD2 aligns across 8 bases. Germline V lookup: CDR1 SGHTA, CDR2 FQGNSA. The CDR3 spans 17 residues. V lost 4 bases and J lost 7; bases outside the gene matches: 15. The CDR3 sequence is CASSSYTTAGVRNEQFF. As DNA, the CDR3 is TGTGCCAGCAGCTCCTACACTACAGCGGGAGTGAGAAATGAGCAGTTCTTC.

The V and J genes are TRBV20-1 and TRBJ2-7, with TRBD1 matching over 9 bases. The CDR3 spans 15 residues. J lost 4 bases, V lost 6 bases, and 13 bases had no gene match. The germline CDR1 and CDR2 sequences are DFQATT and SNEGSKA (reference sequence). CDR3 sequence (DNA): TGCAGTGCCTTCCCCGGGACAGGGTCGGCTTACGAGCAGTACTTC. This encodes CSAFPGTGSAYEQYF.

The chain joins TRBV12-3 or TRBV12-4 to TRBJ2-5; D unclear. Trimming pared 3 bases from V and 9 bases from J, leaving 8 bases between. CDR3 length equals 11 residues. CDR3 loop: CASSLRDSQYF. The DNA of the CDR3 is TGTGCCAGCAGTTTGAGAGACTCCCAGTACTTC.

This clonotype was detected a few times. A much bigger clone sits one base away, suggesting this may be a read error. The gene calls are TRBV28 and TRBJ2-1, with D possibly matching TRBD2 (6 bases). Judging by the DNA end, TRBJ2-7 fits better; the J call may be wrong. CDR3 length equals 15 residues. Germline loops: CDR1 MDHEN, CDR2 SYDVKM. The CDR3 loop is CASSLGGATYNEQYF. CDR3 in DNA: TGTGCCAGCAGTTTGGGCGGGGCGACCTACAATGAGCAGTACTTC.

This chain links TRBV11-1 with TRBJ2-7, with 7 positions matching TRBD1. V lost 5 bases, J lost 2 bases, and 6 bases stayed unmatched. The CDR3 covers 14 residues. CDR1 is SGHAT and CDR2 is FQDESV in the germline V gene (reference sequence). CDR3 sequence: CASSVGTETYEQYF. CDR3 in DNA: TGTGCCAGCAGCGTCGGGACAGAGACCTACGAGCAGTACTTC.